Detailed here is one T cell receptor (beta chain). CDR3 length: 15 residues. The junction had 7 bases not matched to a gene; V was cut back by 2 bases and J by 4 bases. The V gene's germline CDR1 is MNHNS and CDR2 SASEGT. This entry is derived from a study of blood T cell repertoires in COVID-19. Data came from immunoSEQ multiplex PCR; TCRdb stores just in-frame clones and leaves some out. In the table there are some 300,000 clones, about 91% of which are singletons. The clonotype comes from a woman aged 25 to 39 who had recovered from COVID-19. V gene TRBV6-1 combines with J gene TRBJ1-2, with TRBD1 identical over 7 bases. What was sequenced was peripheral blood. CDR3 in DNA: TGTGCCAGCAGTGAAAATGAGGGGGCTTCCTATGGCTACACCTTC. Its protein is CASSENEGASYGYTF.